The 9 T cell receptor beta chains below all came from one sample that was sequenced in a study of CD8 T cells in Susac syndrome. It was with random hexamers that about 0.45 to 1 ug RNA was reverse transcribed. Via MiXCR, TCRdb re-called the immunoSEQ multiplex PCR reads, giving one row per CDR3 protein. Counted here are 250,000 to 350,000 distinct CDR3 sequences, approximately 90% occurring once; the ten biggest clones make up about 0.07%. The sequenced sample consisted of CD4+ T cells from PBMCs. All receptors derive from a human donor with multiple sclerosis.

The chain joins TRBV7-9 to TRBJ2-7; 15 positions agree with TRBD2. Losses at the gene ends were 3 bases for V and 5 bases for J; bases not matched to a gene: 11. This CDR3 has 18 residues. Germline V gives CDR1 SEHNR, CDR2 FQNEAQ (reference sequence). CDR3 coding DNA: TGTGCCAGCAGCTTCCCACCTGGGACTAGCGGGAGGATACACGAGCAGTACTTC. This sequence encodes CASSFPPGTSGRIHEQYF.

This chain links TRBV18 with TRBJ2-7, with D tentatively TRBD1 (5 bases). There are 13 residues in the CDR3. The germline V gene has CDR1 KGHSH and CDR2 LQKENI. V shed 5 bases and J shed 1 base, with 9 bases lying between them. The CDR3: CASSVQESYEQYF. Here the CDR3 DNA reads TGTGCCAGCTCAGTACAGGAGTCCTACGAGCAGTACTTC. Supplemented by reference TRBV18 and TRBJ2-7, the full variable domain reads NAGVMQNPRHLVRRRGQEARLRCSPMKGHSHVYWYRQLPEEGLKFMVYLQKENIIDESGMPKERFSAEFPKEGPSILRIQQVVRGDSAAYFCASSVQESYEQYFGPGTRLTVT.

The chain links TRBV30 to TRBJ1-3; D is unresolved. Germline V CDR1 and CDR2: GTSNPN, SVGIG (reference sequence). The CDR3 has 17 amino acids. Trimming took off 0 bases at V and 0 bases at J, with 15 bases between the two ends. The chain's CDR3 is CAWSVTPAGFSGNTIYF. The CDR3 DNA follows: TGTGCCTGGAGTGTAACCCCTGCTGGATTCTCTGGAAACACCATATATTTT.

This chain joins TRBV5-1 and TRBJ2-5; 12 bases are a match to TRBD2. The V gene's germline CDR1 is SGHRS and CDR2 YFSETQ. V lost 5 bases, J lost 5 bases, and 7 bases stayed unmatched. The CDR3 has 15 amino acids. The CDR3 nucleotides are TGCGCCAGCAGTCTAGCGGGGGGGCCGATGGAGACCCAGTACTTC. It codes for CASSLAGGPMETQYF.

This chain uses TRBV7-2 with TRBJ2-5; 7 bases agree with TRBD1. Germline CDR1 is SGHTA and CDR2 is FQGNSA. Trimming took 3 bases from V and 1 from J; bases not matched to a gene: 2. The CDR3 loop spans 14 amino acids. The CDR3 loop reads CASSFWTGQETQYF. As DNA, the CDR3 is TGTGCCAGCAGCTTCTGGACAGGCCAAGAGACCCAGTACTTC.

This chain joins TRBV18 and TRBJ2-1; possible D gene TRBD2, 6 bases. The CDR3 consists of 14 residues. Germline CDR1 is KGHSH and CDR2 is LQKENI. V lost 3 bases and J 10 bases, leaving 16 bases between the germline ends. In DNA, the CDR3 is TGTGCCAGCTCACCCCGGGCGGGAACACGGGAGCAGTTCTTC. Translation gives CASSPRAGTREQFF.

The V gene is TRBV3-1, the J gene TRBJ2-6; 10 nucleotides match TRBD1. This CDR3 spans 19 amino acids. J gave up 1 base and V 3 bases, and 9 bases lay outside the gene matches. CDR1 is LGHDT, CDR2 YNNKEL, per germline (reference sequence). The CDR3 DNA reads TGTGCCAGCAGCCACCAGGGGGGACAGGGGCGGTCTGGGGCCAACGTCCTGACTTTC. Protein sequence: CASSHQGGQGRSGANVLTF.

CDR3 bases: TGTGCCATCAGTGGTAACGGACCGAACACCGGGGAGCTGTTTTTT. This gives the protein CAISGNGPNTGELFF. J is TRBJ2-2 and V is TRBV10-3, with D uncertain. There are 15 residues in the CDR3. V was clipped by 4 bases and J by 0 bases, with 9 bases between them. Germline V gene data show CDR1 as ENHRY and CDR2 as SYGVKD.

J is TRBJ2-7 and V is TRBV28; D uncertain. Germline V lookup: CDR1 MDHEN, CDR2 SYDVKM. CDR3 size: 13 residues. V was clipped by 4 bases and J by 0 bases, with 7 bases between them. The CDR3: CASSSLPSYEQYF. The CDR3 region has the DNA TGTGCCAGCAGTTCACTGCCCTCCTACGAGCAGTACTTC. The variable domain in full, completed from reference TRBV28 and TRBJ2-7, reads DVKVTQSSRYLVKRTGEKVFLECVQDMDHENMFWYRQDPGLGLRLIYFSYDVKMKEKGDIPEGYSVSREKKERFSLILESASTNQTSMYLCASSSLPSYEQYFGPGTRLTVT.